This T cell receptor beta chain was obtained from a study of persistence of HIV-infected CD4 T cells. The libraries were made with immunoSEQ version 4 in survey mode. Repertoires were generated with immunoSEQ multiplex PCR, while TCRdb's copy carries only in-frame clones and drops some. The top ten hold about 0.83% of the sample, which has about 33,000 clones, around four fifths seen once. The stimulus was lysate of CMV-infected fibroblasts, about 10 ug/mL. CD40L-negative CD69-negative CD45RO-high memory CD4+ T cells were sorted as populations depleted of antigen-responding cells. Points on this clone: Antigen: not known.

General observations from the study: TCRbeta richness was lower in CMV- and Gag-responding cells than in anti-CD3/anti-CD28-responding cells.

The sequence came from an adult man with HIV who was CMV-seropositive. The sample was CD4+ T cells sorted from PBMCs after approximately 19-hour stimulation, taken from a patient who received antiretroviral therapy.

The DNA for the CDR3 is TGTGCCAGCACGATAGGCCGGAGCTATGGCTACACCTTC. Its protein product is CASTIGRSYGYTF. This chain uses TRBV6-5 with TRBJ1-2; D not certain. This CDR3 region has 13 residues. The germline gives CDR1 MNHEY, CDR2 SVGAGI. The V gene lost 7 bases and the J gene lost 4 bases, with 13 bases spanning the gap.